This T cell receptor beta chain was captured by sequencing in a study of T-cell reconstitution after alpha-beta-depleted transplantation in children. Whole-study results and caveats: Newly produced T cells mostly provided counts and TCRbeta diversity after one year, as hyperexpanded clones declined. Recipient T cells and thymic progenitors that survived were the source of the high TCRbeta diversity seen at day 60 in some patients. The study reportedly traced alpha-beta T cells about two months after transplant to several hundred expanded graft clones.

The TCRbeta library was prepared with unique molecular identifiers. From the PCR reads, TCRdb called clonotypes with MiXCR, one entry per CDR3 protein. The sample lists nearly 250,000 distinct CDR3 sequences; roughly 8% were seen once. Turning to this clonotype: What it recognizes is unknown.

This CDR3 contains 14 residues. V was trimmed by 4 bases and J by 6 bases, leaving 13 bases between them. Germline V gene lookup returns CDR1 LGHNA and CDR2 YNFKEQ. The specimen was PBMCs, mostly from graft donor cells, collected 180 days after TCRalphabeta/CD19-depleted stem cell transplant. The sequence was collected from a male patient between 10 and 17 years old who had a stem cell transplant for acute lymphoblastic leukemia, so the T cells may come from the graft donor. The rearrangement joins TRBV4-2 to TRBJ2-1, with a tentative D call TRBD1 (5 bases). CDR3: CASSLLREGNEQFF. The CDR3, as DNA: TGTGCCAGCAGCCTTCTCAGGGAAGGCAATGAGCAGTTCTTC.